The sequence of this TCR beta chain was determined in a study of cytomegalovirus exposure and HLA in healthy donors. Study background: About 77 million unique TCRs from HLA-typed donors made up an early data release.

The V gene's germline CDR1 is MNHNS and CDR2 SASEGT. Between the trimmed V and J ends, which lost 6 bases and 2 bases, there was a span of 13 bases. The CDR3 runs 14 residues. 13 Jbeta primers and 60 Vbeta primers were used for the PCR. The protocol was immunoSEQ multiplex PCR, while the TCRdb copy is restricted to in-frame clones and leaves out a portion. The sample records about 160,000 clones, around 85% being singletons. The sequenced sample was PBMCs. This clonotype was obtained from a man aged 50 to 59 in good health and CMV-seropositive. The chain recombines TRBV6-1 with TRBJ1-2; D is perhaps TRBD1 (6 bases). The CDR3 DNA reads TGTGCCAGCAGGCCGCCGGGGACAAACTATGGCTACACCTTC. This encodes CASRPPGTNYGYTF.